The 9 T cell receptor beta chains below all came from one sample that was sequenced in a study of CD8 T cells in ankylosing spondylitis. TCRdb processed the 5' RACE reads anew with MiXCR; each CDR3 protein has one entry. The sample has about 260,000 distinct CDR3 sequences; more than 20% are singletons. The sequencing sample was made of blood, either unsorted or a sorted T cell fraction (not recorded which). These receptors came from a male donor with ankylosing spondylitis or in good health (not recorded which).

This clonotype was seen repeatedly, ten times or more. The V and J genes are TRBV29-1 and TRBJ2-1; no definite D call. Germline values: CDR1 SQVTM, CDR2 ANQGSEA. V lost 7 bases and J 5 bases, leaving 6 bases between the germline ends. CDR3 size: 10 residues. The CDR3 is CSGTNNEQFF. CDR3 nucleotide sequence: TGCAGCGGAACCAACAATGAGCAGTTCTTC.

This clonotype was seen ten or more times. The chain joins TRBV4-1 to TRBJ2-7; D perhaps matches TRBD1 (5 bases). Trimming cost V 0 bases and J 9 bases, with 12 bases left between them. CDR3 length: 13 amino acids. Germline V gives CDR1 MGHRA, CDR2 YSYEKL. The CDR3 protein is CASSQEILGVQYF. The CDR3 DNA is TGCGCCAGCAGCCAAGAGATCCTAGGGGTGCAGTACTTC.

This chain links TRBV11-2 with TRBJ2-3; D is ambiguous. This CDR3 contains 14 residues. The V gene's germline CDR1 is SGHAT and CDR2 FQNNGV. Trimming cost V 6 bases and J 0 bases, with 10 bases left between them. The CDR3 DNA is TGTGCCAGCAGTCAACGGACGAGCACAGATACGCAGTATTTT. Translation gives CASSQRTSTDTQYF.

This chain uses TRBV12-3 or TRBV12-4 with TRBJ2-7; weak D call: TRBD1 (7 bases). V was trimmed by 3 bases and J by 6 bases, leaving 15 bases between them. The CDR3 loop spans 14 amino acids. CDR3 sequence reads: CASSLEGADTEQYF. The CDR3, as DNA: TGTGCCAGCAGTTTGGAGGGGGCTGACACCGAGCAGTACTTC.

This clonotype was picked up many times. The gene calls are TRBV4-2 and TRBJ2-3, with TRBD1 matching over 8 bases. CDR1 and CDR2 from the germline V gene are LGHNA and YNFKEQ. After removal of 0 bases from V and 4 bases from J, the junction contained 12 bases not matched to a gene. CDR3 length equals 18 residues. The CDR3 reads CASSQDPFGQGRSDTQYF. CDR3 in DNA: TGTGCCAGCAGCCAAGACCCCTTCGGACAGGGACGCTCAGATACGCAGTATTTT.

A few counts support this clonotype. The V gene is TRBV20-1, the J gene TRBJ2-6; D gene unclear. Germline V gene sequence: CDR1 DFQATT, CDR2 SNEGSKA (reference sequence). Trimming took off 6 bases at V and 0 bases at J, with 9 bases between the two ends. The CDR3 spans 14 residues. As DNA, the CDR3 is TGCAGTGCCCAAGTTAACTCTGGGGCCAACGTCCTGACTTTC. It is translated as CSAQVNSGANVLTF.

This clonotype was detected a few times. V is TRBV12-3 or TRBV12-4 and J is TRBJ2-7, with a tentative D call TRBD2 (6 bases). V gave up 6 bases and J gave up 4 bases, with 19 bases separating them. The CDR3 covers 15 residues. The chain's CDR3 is CASSPRGGGGYEQYF. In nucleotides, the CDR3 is TGTGCCAGCAGCCCCCGGGGAGGAGGTGGTTACGAGCAGTACTTC.

The CDR3 reads CASSSTPTGGNEQFF. The CDR3 nucleotides read TGTGCCAGCAGTTCGACACCTACAGGGGGCAATGAGCAGTTCTTC. V and J are TRBV12-3 or TRBV12-4 and TRBJ2-1; TRBD1 matches at 8 bases. The CDR3 loop spans 15 amino acids. V gave up 4 bases and J gave up 6 bases; unmatched junction bases: 8.

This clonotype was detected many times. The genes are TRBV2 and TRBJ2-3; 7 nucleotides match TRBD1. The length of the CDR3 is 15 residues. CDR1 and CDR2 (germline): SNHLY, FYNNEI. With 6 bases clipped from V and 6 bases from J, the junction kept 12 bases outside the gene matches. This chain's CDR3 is CASSPTGSIRDTQYF. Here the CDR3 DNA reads TGTGCCAGCAGCCCGACAGGGTCCATACGGGATACGCAGTATTTT.